A selection of T cell receptor beta chains follows, all from one sample in a study of early T cells in non-severe SARS-CoV-2 infection. Using its own MiXCR run on the 5' RACE reads, TCRdb lists one record per CDR3 protein. The sample holds 40,000 to 50,000 distinct CDR3 sequences, almost 5.5% seen once. The source was whole blood, collected at baseline. All receptors come from an adult who was a healthcare worker with PCR-confirmed SARS-CoV-2 infection or an uninfected control (not recorded which). CDR3s include the opening cysteine and the closing phenylalanine or tryptophan. D genes are given only for firm matches. Rows give clone size only sometimes, using once, few, many, or a class for an expanded clone.

v_gene: TRBV6-6
d_gene: -
abundance: few
j_gene: TRBJ1-2
len: 13
CDR3nt: TGTGCCAGCAGTTACGGGTCAGCCTATGGCTACACCTTC
CDR3aa: CASSYGSAYGYTF

v_gene: TRBV4-2
d_gene: TRBD2
abundance: few
j_gene: TRBJ2-1
len: 20
CDR3nt: TGTGCCAGCAGCCAAGATCGAGGTCTACATGGGACTAGCGGATGGAATGAGCAGTTCTTC
CDR3aa: CASSQDRGLHGTSGWNEQFF

v_gene: TRBV29-1
d_gene: -
abundance: -
j_gene: TRBJ2-1
len: 12
CDR3nt: TGCAGCGGGCGAGGAAGGGCCCATGAGCAGTTCTTC
CDR3aa: CSGRGRAHEQFF

v_gene: TRBV20-1
d_gene: -
abundance: few
j_gene: TRBJ2-3
len: 14
CDR3nt: TGCAGTGCCACGGGGACTGCTCTTTCAGATACGCAGTATTTT
CDR3aa: CSATGTALSDTQYF

v_gene: TRBV29-1
d_gene: -
abundance: -
j_gene: TRBJ2-5
len: 15
CDR3nt: TGCAGCGTGGGGCTTAGCGGAGGATTACAAGAGACCCAGTACTTC
CDR3aa: CSVGLSGGLQETQYF

v_gene: TRBV5-6
d_gene: -
abundance: many
j_gene: TRBJ2-5
len: 16
CDR3nt: TGTGCCAGCAGCTTAGGGGTCAGGACCCGCCAAGAGACCCAGTACTTC
CDR3aa: CASSLGVRTRQETQYF

v_gene: TRBV5-1
d_gene: -
abundance: few
j_gene: TRBJ2-3
len: 15
CDR3nt: TGCGCCAGCAGGAACAGGGTGGAAGGCACAGATACGCAGTATTTT
CDR3aa: CASRNRVEGTDTQYF

v_gene: TRBV11-2
d_gene: -
abundance: many
j_gene: TRBJ2-5
len: 17
CDR3nt: TGTGCCAGCAGCTTATATGGGTCGAGGGGACCAGAGGAGACCCAGTACTTC
CDR3aa: CASSLYGSRGPEETQYF

v_gene: TRBV7-2
d_gene: -
abundance: few
j_gene: TRBJ1-1
len: 14
CDR3nt: TGTGCCAGCAGCTCTCCACAGGTTTACACTGAAGCTTTCTTT
CDR3aa: CASSSPQVYTEAFF

v_gene: TRBV19
d_gene: TRBD1
abundance: few
j_gene: TRBJ2-5
len: 14
CDR3nt: TGTGCCAGTAGTATTTCAGGGGGCCGAGAGACCCAGTACTTC
CDR3aa: CASSISGGRETQYF

v_gene: TRBV2
d_gene: -
abundance: many
j_gene: TRBJ1-1
len: 17
CDR3nt: TGTGCCAGCAGTGAAAGGGGATCCGCTGCCTCAGGGACTGAAGCTTTCTTT
CDR3aa: CASSERGSAASGTEAFF

v_gene: TRBV29-1
d_gene: TRBD1
abundance: many
j_gene: TRBJ2-4
len: 15
CDR3nt: TGCAGCGCGCCGGGACAGGGGGCTAATGGAAACATTCAGTACTTC
CDR3aa: CSAPGQGANGNIQYF

v_gene: TRBV11-2
d_gene: TRBD2
abundance: -
j_gene: TRBJ2-5
len: 15
CDR3nt: TGTGCCAGCAGCTCAGGACTAGCGGGACCTGAGACCCAGTACTTC
CDR3aa: CASSSGLAGPETQYF

v_gene: TRBV10-1
d_gene: -
abundance: many
j_gene: TRBJ2-5
len: 14
CDR3nt: TGCGCCAGCAGTGACGGGGGAGTATCGGAGACCCAGTACTTC
CDR3aa: CASSDGGVSETQYF

v_gene: TRBV28
d_gene: TRBD1
abundance: many
j_gene: TRBJ1-1
len: 17
CDR3nt: TGTGCCAGCAGTGGGGAGGGACAGGGGGAGCGGAACACTGAAGCTTTCTTT
CDR3aa: CASSGEGQGERNTEAFF

v_gene: TRBV29-1
d_gene: -
abundance: many
j_gene: TRBJ2-1
len: 12
CDR3nt: TGCAGCGTGGGACCCCAAGGCGATGAGCAGTTCTTC
CDR3aa: CSVGPQGDEQFF

v_gene: TRBV7-9
d_gene: -
abundance: many
j_gene: TRBJ2-3
len: 14
CDR3nt: TGTGCCAGCACGTCGAGGGCCAGCACAGATACGCAGTATTTT
CDR3aa: CASTSRASTDTQYF

v_gene: TRBV6-1
d_gene: TRBD1
abundance: few
j_gene: TRBJ2-5
len: 14
CDR3nt: TGTGCCAGCAGCCTATGGACAGGACCAGAGACCCAGTACTTC
CDR3aa: CASSLWTGPETQYF

v_gene: TRBV10-3
d_gene: TRBD2
abundance: many
j_gene: TRBJ2-7
len: 14
CDR3nt: TGTGCCATCAGCGCACTAGCGGGACCCTACGAGCAGTACTTC
CDR3aa: CAISALAGPYEQYF

v_gene: TRBV28
d_gene: -
abundance: many
j_gene: TRBJ2-7
len: 16
CDR3nt: TGTGCCAGCAGCCCGAGAGGGAATACTTTTAACTACGAGCAGTACTTC
CDR3aa: CASSPRGNTFNYEQYF

v_gene: TRBV6-5
d_gene: -
abundance: -
j_gene: TRBJ2-5
len: 15
CDR3nt: TGTGCCAGCAGACGCGGGGACCAGGGATGGGAGACCCAGTACTTC
CDR3aa: CASRRGDQGWETQYF

v_gene: TRBV29-1
d_gene: TRBD2
abundance: many
j_gene: TRBJ2-1
len: 15
CDR3nt: TGCAGCGCCGGACTAGCGGGAGGGCCTGGTCATGAGCAGTTCTTC
CDR3aa: CSAGLAGGPGHEQFF

v_gene: TRBV6-5
d_gene: -
abundance: few
j_gene: TRBJ1-4
len: 15
CDR3nt: TGTGCCAGCAGCCCCGGACGGGGGTTTGGTGAAAAACTGTTTTTT
CDR3aa: CASSPGRGFGEKLFF

v_gene: TRBV5-1
d_gene: -
abundance: few
j_gene: TRBJ2-1
len: 17
CDR3nt: TGCGCCAGCAGCCCCTCCATAAGTGACACCAGTCTACAAAGGCAGTTCTTC
CDR3aa: CASSPSISDTSLQRQFF

v_gene: TRBV30
d_gene: -
abundance: many
j_gene: TRBJ1-4
len: 14
CDR3nt: TGTGCCTGGGGTCCCTCAGGGGCTAATGAAAAACTGTTTTTT
CDR3aa: CAWGPSGANEKLFF

v_gene: TRBV28
d_gene: -
abundance: many
j_gene: TRBJ2-1
len: 12
CDR3nt: TGTGCCAGCAGTTCTGATTACAATGAGCAGTTCTTC
CDR3aa: CASSSDYNEQFF

v_gene: TRBV18
d_gene: -
abundance: many
j_gene: TRBJ2-7
len: 16
CDR3nt: TGTGCCAGCTCACCATTCAAAACGGCCAGCTCCTACGAGCAGTACTTC
CDR3aa: CASSPFKTASSYEQYF

v_gene: TRBV18
d_gene: -
abundance: many
j_gene: TRBJ2-1
len: 13
CDR3nt: TGTGCCAGCTCACCAATCGAGGGGAATGAGCAGTTCTTC
CDR3aa: CASSPIEGNEQFF

v_gene: TRBV6-4
d_gene: -
abundance: many
j_gene: TRBJ1-5
len: 13
CDR3nt: TGTGCCAGCAGTGCGGAAGCAAATCAGCCCCAGCATTTT
CDR3aa: CASSAEANQPQHF

v_gene: TRBV6-5
d_gene: -
abundance: many
j_gene: TRBJ2-4
len: 17
CDR3nt: TGTGCCAGCAGTTACTCGAGATTGACTCTAGCCAAAAACATTCAGTACTTC
CDR3aa: CASSYSRLTLAKNIQYF

v_gene: TRBV20-1
d_gene: TRBD2
abundance: few
j_gene: TRBJ2-5
len: 15
CDR3nt: TGCAGTGCTAGAGACTGGACTAGCCCACAAGAGACCCAGTACTTC
CDR3aa: CSARDWTSPQETQYF

v_gene: TRBV11-2
d_gene: -
abundance: many
j_gene: TRBJ1-5
len: 11
CDR3nt: TGTGCCAGCAGGATTCACCAACCCCAGCATTTT
CDR3aa: CASRIHQPQHF

v_gene: TRBV6-6
d_gene: -
abundance: -
j_gene: TRBJ2-1
len: 15
CDR3nt: TGTGCCAGCAGTTACGATATAGGGAAAGGAGATGAGCAGTTCTTC
CDR3aa: CASSYDIGKGDEQFF

v_gene: TRBV3-1
d_gene: -
abundance: many
j_gene: TRBJ1-5
len: 15
CDR3nt: TGTGCCAGCAGCCAAGATCGGGAGTGGGGTCAGCCCCAGCATTTT
CDR3aa: CASSQDREWGQPQHF

v_gene: TRBV30
d_gene: -
abundance: -
j_gene: TRBJ2-3
len: 11
CDR3nt: TGTGCCTGGAGTTCCACAGATACGCAGTATTTT
CDR3aa: CAWSSTDTQYF

v_gene: TRBV7-9
d_gene: TRBD1
abundance: many
j_gene: TRBJ1-1
len: 15
CDR3nt: TGTGCCAGCAGCTTAGCAGGGGGCGGATTCACTGAAGCTTTCTTT
CDR3aa: CASSLAGGGFTEAFF

v_gene: TRBV19
d_gene: TRBD1
abundance: -
j_gene: TRBJ2-5
len: 17
CDR3nt: TGTGCCAGTAGTATGGGACAGGGGATGAGCAGGGTGGAGACCCAGTACTTC
CDR3aa: CASSMGQGMSRVETQYF

v_gene: TRBV29-1
d_gene: -
abundance: few
j_gene: TRBJ1-1
len: 12
CDR3nt: TGCAGCGTTGAACGCGGGGGCACTGAAGCTTTCTTT
CDR3aa: CSVERGGTEAFF

v_gene: TRBV20-1
d_gene: TRBD1
abundance: many
j_gene: TRBJ1-2
len: 17
CDR3nt: TGCAGTGCTCCTCCCCCGGGGGGACAGGCGTATAACTATGGCTACACCTTC
CDR3aa: CSAPPPGGQAYNYGYTF

v_gene: TRBV20-1
d_gene: TRBD1
abundance: many
j_gene: TRBJ1-5
len: 14
CDR3nt: TGCAGTGCTAGAGATCGGACAGGGGCTGAGCCCCAGCATTTT
CDR3aa: CSARDRTGAEPQHF